Each of the 18 T cell receptor beta chains below was sequenced from the same sample in a study of molecular identifiers for immune sequencing clone quantification. A single record per CDR3 protein comes from TCRdb applying MiXCR to the PCR reads. The sample lists tens of thousands of distinct CDR3 sequences; approximately 25% were seen once. The material sequenced was naive CD8+ T cells from blood, with Jurkat cell RNA spiked in. The subset was: FACS-sorted CD8+CD4-CCR7+CD45RA+ naive T cells. The receptors were sampled from a human donor in good health. Some libraries in this study had Jurkat cell RNA spiked in.

This clonotype was seen a few times. The V and J genes are TRBV10-2 and TRBJ1-1; D call uncertain. The CDR3 is 13 amino acids. Trimming removed 7 bases from V and 0 bases from J, with 9 bases in between. Germline V gives CDR1 WSHSY, CDR2 SAAADI. CDR3 sequence reads: CASNPAMNTEAFF. The CDR3 DNA sequence: TGCGCCAGCAATCCAGCGATGAACACTGAAGCTTTCTTT.

In this sample, this clonotype turned up many times. The V gene is TRBV7-9, the J gene TRBJ2-5, with D hard to call. V lost 1 base to trimming and J lost 2 bases, with 5 bases between them. From germline, CDR1 is SEHNR and CDR2 FQNEAQ (reference sequence). The CDR3 covers 13 residues. The CDR3 loop is CASSLGEQETQYF. The CDR3, as DNA: TGTGCCAGCAGCTTAGGCGAGCAAGAGACCCAGTACTTC.

Comments on this clonotype: The junction shows a germline mismatch at one end, possibly a read error. The rearrangement joins TRBV7-2 to TRBJ2-7; no clear D gene. In germline, CDR1 is SGHTA, CDR2 FQGNSA. The CDR3 has 15 amino acids. The CDR3 sequence is CASTLAPTHSNEQYF. CDR3 DNA sequence: TGTGCCAGCACCTTAGCCCCCACCCACTCCAACGAGCAGTACTTC.

This clonotype has more than one count but fewer than ten. The V call is TRBV12-3 or TRBV12-4, the J call TRBJ2-1, with TRBD2 matching 9 bases. This CDR3 contains 18 residues. V lost 3 bases to trimming and J lost 2 bases; unmatched junction nucleotides: 11. CDR3 residues: CASSFKASGTDPYNEQFF. Written as DNA, the CDR3 is TGTGCCAGCAGTTTTAAGGCTAGCGGGACTGATCCCTACAATGAGCAGTTCTTC.

This clonotype was detected many times. This chain joins TRBV12-3 or TRBV12-4 and TRBJ2-3, with unresolved D. V shed 5 bases and J shed 3 bases, with 6 bases lying between them. This CDR3 has 12 amino acids. CDR3 sequence reads: CASSEKTDTQYF. CDR3 in DNA: TGTGCCAGCAGTGAGAAAACAGATACGCAGTATTTT.

As concerns this clonotype: Just one base apart from a much larger clone, this may be a read error. The chain is built from TRBV9 and TRBJ2-3; the match to TRBD2 covers 13 bases. The CDR3 covers 18 residues. Per germline, CDR1 SGDLS and CDR2 YYNGEE. The CDR3 region has the DNA TGTGCCAGCAGCGTAGATGACGGACTAGCGGGAGTTTATGATACGCGGTATTTT. This codes for CASSVDDGLAGVYDTRYF.

This clonotype was counted at least ten times. CDR3 sequence reads: CASSLGTGGNQPQHF. The CDR3 bases are TGTGCCAGCAGCTTAGGGACAGGGGGCAATCAGCCCCAGCATTTT. The chain carries TRBV13 and TRBJ1-5, with TRBD1 matching over 8 bases. The CDR3 is 15 amino acids. Trimming at V came to 0 bases and at J to 2 bases, leaving 0 bases not matched to a gene. Germline loops: CDR1 PRHDT, CDR2 FYEKMQ (reference sequence).

This clonotype showed up many times. This chain joins TRBV6-5 and TRBJ2-2; no firm D call. Germline V gene lookup returns CDR1 MNHEY and CDR2 SVGAGI. The V end was cut by 7 bases, the J end by 0 bases, with 12 bases between. The length of the CDR3 is 15 residues. The chain's CDR3 is CASTLEPTNTGELFF. In DNA, the CDR3 is TGTGCCAGCACTCTAGAACCAACGAACACCGGGGAGCTGTTTTTT.

This clonotype was observed a handful of times. A read error may explain this, as a much larger clone is one base away. This chain connects TRBV27 to TRBJ2-3; possibly TRBD1 for D (7 bases). The CDR3 has 15 amino acids. Trimming cost V 7 bases and J 8 bases, with 22 bases left between them. Germline lookup yields CDR1 MNHEY and CDR2 SMNVEV (reference sequence). CDR3 sequence reads: CASTPGSRGAGTQYF. The CDR3 bases are TGTGCCAGCACCCCTGGAAGCAGGGGGGCTGGTACGCAGTATTTT.

Remarks on this clonotype: A read error may explain this, as a much larger clone is one base away. The rearrangement joins TRBV24-1 to TRBJ2-2; D possibly corresponds to TRBD1 (6 bases). Per the germline V gene, CDR1 is KGHDR and CDR2 is SFDVKD. This CDR3 is 14 amino acids long. DNA for the CDR3: TGTGCCACCAGTGATTTAGGGGGTCCCGGGGAGCTGCTTTTT. As protein: CATSDLGGPGELLF.

Concerning this clonotype itself: A much larger clonotype is one base distant, so this may be a read error. The chain employs TRBV7-6 and TRBJ2-7; D is perhaps TRBD1 or TRBD2 (6 bases each). CDR1 is SGHVS and CDR2 is FNYEAQ in the germline V gene. V lost 1 base and J 1 base, leaving 14 bases between the germline ends. This CDR3 has 16 amino acids. CDR3: CASSLGWGAFSYEQYF. In DNA form, the CDR3 reads TGTGCCAGCAGCTTAGGGTGGGGGGCTTTTTCCTACGAGCAGTACTTC.

The chain employs TRBV6-6 and TRBJ1-5, with 8 bases aligning to TRBD1. The CDR3 has 14 amino acids. Looked up from germline, CDR1 is MNHNY and CDR2 is SVGAGI (reference sequence). Trimming at V came to 2 bases and at J to 5 bases, leaving 2 bases not matched to a gene. The CDR3 DNA reads as TGTGCCAGCAGTTACGGACAGGGATATCAGCCCCAGCATTTT. It codes for CASSYGQGYQPQHF.

This clonotype came up many times. The gene calls are TRBV7-3 and TRBJ2-1; D is ambiguous. The CDR3 runs to 15 residues. Deletions cut 3 bases from V and 4 bases from J, with 13 bases between. Germline CDR1 and CDR2: SGHTA and FQGTGA. The CDR3 bases are TGTGCCAGCAGCTTTTCGGGCCCCGATTACAATGAGCAGTTCTTC. Encoded protein: CASSFSGPDYNEQFF.

This clonotype was seen repeatedly, ten times or more. The gene calls are TRBV11-2 and TRBJ2-3; 9 bases are a match to TRBD2. Trimming at V came to 5 bases and at J to 0 bases, leaving 3 bases not matched to a gene. The CDR3 has 15 residues. Germline CDR1 SGHAT, CDR2 FQNNGV. This CDR3 is CASSTGTSSTDTQYF. CDR3 nucleotides: TGTGCCAGCAGCACCGGGACTAGCAGCACAGATACGCAGTATTTT.

This clonotype was seen ten or more times. The chain links TRBV20-1 to TRBJ2-1; the D gene is possibly TRBD2 (6 bases). Germline-derived CDR1 and CDR2 are DFQATT and SNEGSKA (reference sequence). The CDR3 has 14 residues. V shed 6 bases and J shed 0 bases, with 12 bases lying between them. The CDR3 region is CSAWDSSSYNEQFF. For the CDR3, the DNA is TGCAGTGCCTGGGACTCGAGCTCCTACAATGAGCAGTTCTTC.

At least ten counts were recorded for this clonotype. The chain has TRBV11-2 and TRBJ2-6; D is possibly TRBD1 (5 bases). V lost 5 bases and J 3 bases, leaving 14 bases between the germline ends. This CDR3 has 16 amino acids. CDR1 is SGHAT, CDR2 FQNNGV, per germline. The CDR3 sequence: CASSIYSGLGANVLTF. DNA of the CDR3: TGTGCCAGCAGCATCTATTCAGGGCTTGGGGCCAACGTCCTGACTTTC.

As to this clonotype: It may be a read error: a sequence one base away is much more abundant. CDR3 coding DNA: TGTGCCAGCAGCGTTACAGAGGCCGGGGAGCTGTTTTTT. Translating it yields CASSVTEAGELFF. The rearrangement links TRBV7-9 to TRBJ2-2, with D uncertain. Trimming shortened V by 5 bases and J by 6 bases, and 10 bases separated the two germline ends. Looked up from germline, CDR1 is SEHNR and CDR2 is FQNEAQ (reference sequence). This CDR3 has 13 amino acids.

This clonotype occurred many times. At one end, the junction sequence differs from germline, possibly due to a read error. V gene TRBV5-6 combines with J gene TRBJ2-7; D is undetermined. The CDR3 extends over 21 amino acids. The germline gives CDR1 SGHDT, CDR2 YYEEEE. The CDR3 sequence: CASSGTQYRPTSSPPALEKYF. CDR3 coding DNA: TGTGCCAGCAGCGGCACTCAATACCGTCCTACGAGCAGTCCACCAGCCCTCGAGAAGTACTTC. The full variable domain, in which reference TRBV5-6 and TRBJ2-7 provide the parts outside the CDR3, is DAGVTQSPTHLIKTRGQQVTLRCSPKSGHDTVSWYQQALGQGPQFIFQYYEEEERQRGNFPDRFSGHQFPNYSSELNVNALLLGDSALYLCASSGTQYRPTSSPPALEKYFGPGTRLTVT.